This T cell receptor (beta chain) was recorded in a study of T cells in Graves' hyperthyroidism and ophthalmopathy. In its sample, this clonotype was seen many times. At one end, the junction sequence differs from germline, possibly due to a read error. RNA transcripts provided the source from which TCR beta CDR3 regions were amplified. Initially, a first-round RT-PCR of the TCR CDR3 employed the HTBI primer set. MiXCR, run by TCRdb on the multiplex PCR reads, gives a single entry per CDR3 protein. The sample has about 270,000 distinct CDR3 sequences, 13% to 15% seen once. The CDR3 covers 11 residues. Germline CDR1 SGHRS, CDR2 YFSETQ.

The sample consisted of blood. The V gene is TRBV5-1, the J gene TRBJ2-3; no definite D call. This TCR was sampled from a woman aged 45-65 years with Graves' hyperthyroidism that later progressed to Graves' ophthalmopathy. DNA of the CDR3: TGTGCCAGCAGCTTAGGAGATACGCAGTATTTT. Translating gives CASSLGDTQYF.